Each of the 6 T cell receptor beta chains below was sequenced from the same sample in a study of CD8+CD57+ T cells in acquired aplastic anemia. TCR beta VDJ combinations and CDR3 sequences were profiled from genomic DNA. In TCRdb, the reads were re-called with MiXCR into one record per CDR3 protein. Here the sample spans some 200,000 distinct CDR3 sequences, roughly 57% being singletons. The sample taken for sequencing was sorted CD4+, CD8+, or CD8+CD57+ T cells (not recorded which) from PBMCs. The receptors shown here come from a human donor in good health.

This clonotype was recorded at least ten times. The V call is TRBV12-3 or TRBV12-4, the J call TRBJ2-7; TRBD2 might be the D (7 bases). Trimming took 6 bases from V and 1 from J, leaving 16 bases between them. CDR3 size: 15 residues. The CDR3 protein is CASSLGGGGSYEQYF. The CDR3 DNA reads TGTGCCAGCAGCCTGGGGGGCGGGGGTTCCTACGAGCAGTACTTC.

With respect to this clonotype: The CDR3 does not close with the conserved phenylalanine or tryptophan, likely indicating a read error. No DNA is shown, since the ends of the CDR3 on it are uncertain; the CDR3 is the one TCRdb lists. The rearrangement uses TRBV2 and TRBJ2-3. CDR1 is SNHLY, CDR2 FYNNEI, per germline. The CDR3 is 14 residues long, ends included. This CDR3 reads CASSIAAVTDTQYL.

In the case of this clonotype: Compared with germline, one end of the junction differs, possibly owing to a read error. V is TRBV9 and J is TRBJ2-7, with 7 bases lining up with TRBD1. Germline values: CDR1 SGDLS, CDR2 YYNGEE. The CDR3 loop spans 16 amino acids. The CDR3 bases are TGTGCCAGCAGCCAAGATACGGGGACAGACTCCTACGGGCAGTACTTC. Translated, it gives CASSQDTGTDSYGQYF.

Regarding this clonotype: This may arise from a read error, as a much more abundant clone is one base away. The V gene is TRBV4-1, the J gene TRBJ1-5; D is unclear. The CDR3 runs to 15 residues. V was pared by 1 base and J by 1 base, with 8 bases between. CDR1 and CDR2 (germline): MGHRA, YSYEKL. The DNA for the CDR3 is TGCGCCAGCAGCCAAGGTCAGACCAGCAATCAGCCCCAGCATTTT. It is translated as CASSQGQTSNQPQHF.

V gene TRBV19 combines with J gene TRBJ1-1; weak D call: TRBD1 (5 bases). V lost 9 bases and J 4 bases, leaving 18 bases between the germline ends. Germline V lookup: CDR1 LNHDA, CDR2 SQIVND (reference sequence). The CDR3 contains 14 residues. CDR3 protein: CASRLLGVGTEAFF. DNA for the CDR3: TGTGCCAGCCGCCTCCTGGGGGTGGGCACTGAAGCTTTCTTT. The full variable domain, in which reference TRBV19 and TRBJ1-1 provide the parts outside the CDR3, is DGGITQSPKYLFRKEGQNVTLSCEQNLNHDAMYWYRQDPGQGLRLIYYSQIVNDFQKGDIAEGYSVSREKKESFPLTVTSAQKNPTAFYLCASRLLGVGTEAFFGQGTRLTVV.

V is TRBV19 and J is TRBJ2-7; 7 bases are shared with TRBD1. This CDR3 contains 16 residues. Germline CDR1 is LNHDA and CDR2 is SQIVND (reference sequence). V was pared by 2 bases and J by 3 bases, with 10 bases of the junction left unmatched. CDR3 loop: CASSISSWTGLYEQYF. The CDR3 nucleotides are TGTGCCAGTAGTATATCTTCGTGGACAGGCCTCTACGAGCAGTACTTC.